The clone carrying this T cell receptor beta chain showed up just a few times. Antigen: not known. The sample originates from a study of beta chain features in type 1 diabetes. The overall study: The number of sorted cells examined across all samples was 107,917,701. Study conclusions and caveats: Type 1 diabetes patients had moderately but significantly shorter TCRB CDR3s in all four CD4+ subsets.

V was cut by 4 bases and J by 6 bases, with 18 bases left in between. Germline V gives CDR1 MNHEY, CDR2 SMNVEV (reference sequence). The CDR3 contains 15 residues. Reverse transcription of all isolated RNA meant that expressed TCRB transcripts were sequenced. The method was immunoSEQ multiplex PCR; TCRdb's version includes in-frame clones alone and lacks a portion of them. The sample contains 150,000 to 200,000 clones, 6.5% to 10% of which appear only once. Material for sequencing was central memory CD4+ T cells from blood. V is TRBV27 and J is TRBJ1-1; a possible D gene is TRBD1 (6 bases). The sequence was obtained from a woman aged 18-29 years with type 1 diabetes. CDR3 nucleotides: TGTGCCAGCAGTTCCTGGGACAAAGGGTCACCTGAAGCTTTCTTT. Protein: CASSSWDKGSPEAFF.